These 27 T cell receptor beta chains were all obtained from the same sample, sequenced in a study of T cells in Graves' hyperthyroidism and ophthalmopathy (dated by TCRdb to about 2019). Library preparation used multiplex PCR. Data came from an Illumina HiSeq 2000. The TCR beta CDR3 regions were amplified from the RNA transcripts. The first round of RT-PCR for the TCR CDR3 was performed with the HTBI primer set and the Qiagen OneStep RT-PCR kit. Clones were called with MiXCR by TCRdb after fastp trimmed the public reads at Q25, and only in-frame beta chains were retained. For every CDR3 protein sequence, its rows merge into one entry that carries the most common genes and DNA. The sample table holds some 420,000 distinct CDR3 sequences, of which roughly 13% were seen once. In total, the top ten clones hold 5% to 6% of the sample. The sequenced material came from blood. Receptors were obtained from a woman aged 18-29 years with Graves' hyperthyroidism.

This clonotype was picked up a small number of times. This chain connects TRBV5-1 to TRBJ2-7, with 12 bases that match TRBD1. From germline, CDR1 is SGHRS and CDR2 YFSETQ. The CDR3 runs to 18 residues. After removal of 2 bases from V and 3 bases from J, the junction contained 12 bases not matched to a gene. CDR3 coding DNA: TGCGCCAGCAGCTTCCGGGACAGGGGGCTGCTACCGATCTACGAGCAGTACTTC. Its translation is CASSFRDRGLLPIYEQYF.

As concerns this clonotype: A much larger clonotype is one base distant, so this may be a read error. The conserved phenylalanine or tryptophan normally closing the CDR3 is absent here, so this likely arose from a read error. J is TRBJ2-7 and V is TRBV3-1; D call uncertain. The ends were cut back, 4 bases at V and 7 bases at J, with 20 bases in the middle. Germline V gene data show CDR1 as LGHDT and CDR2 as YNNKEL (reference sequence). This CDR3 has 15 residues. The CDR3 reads CASSRTLTEWFEQYI. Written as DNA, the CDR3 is TGTGCCAGCAGCCGCACTTTGACGGAGTGGTTTGAGCAGTACATC.

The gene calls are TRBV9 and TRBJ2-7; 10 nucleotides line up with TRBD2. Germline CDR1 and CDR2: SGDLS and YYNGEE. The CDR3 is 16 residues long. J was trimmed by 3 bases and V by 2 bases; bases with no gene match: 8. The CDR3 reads CASSVQREGHLYEQYF. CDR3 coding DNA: TGTGCCAGCAGCGTCCAGCGGGAGGGACACCTCTACGAGCAGTACTTC. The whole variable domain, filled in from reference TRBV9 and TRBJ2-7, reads DSGVTQTPKHLITATGQRVTLRCSPRSGDLSVYWYQQSLDQGLQFLIQYYNGEERAKGNILERFSAQQFPDLHSELNLSSLELGDSALYFCASSVQREGHLYEQYFGPGTRLTVT.

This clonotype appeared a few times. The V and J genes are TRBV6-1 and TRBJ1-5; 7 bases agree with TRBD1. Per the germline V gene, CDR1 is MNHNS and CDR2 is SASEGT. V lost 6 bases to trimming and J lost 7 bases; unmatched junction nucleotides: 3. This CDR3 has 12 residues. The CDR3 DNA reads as TGTGCCAGCAGGGGGGACAGCCAGCCCCAGCATTTT. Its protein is CASRGDSQPQHF.

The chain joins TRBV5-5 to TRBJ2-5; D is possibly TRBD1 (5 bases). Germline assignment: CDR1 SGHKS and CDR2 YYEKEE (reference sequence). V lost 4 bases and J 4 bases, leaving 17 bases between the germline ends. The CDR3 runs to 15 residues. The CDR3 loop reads CASSPQVGSRETQYF. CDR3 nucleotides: TGTGCCAGCAGCCCACAGGTGGGGTCTAGAGAGACCCAGTACTTC.

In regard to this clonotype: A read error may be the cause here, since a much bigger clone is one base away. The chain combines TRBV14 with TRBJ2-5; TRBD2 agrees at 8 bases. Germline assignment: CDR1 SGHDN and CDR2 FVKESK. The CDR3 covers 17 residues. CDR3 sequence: CASSHRRGLGSLETQHF. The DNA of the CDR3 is TGTGCCAGCAGCCATCGTAGGGGACTAGGGAGTTTGGAGACCCAGCACTTC.

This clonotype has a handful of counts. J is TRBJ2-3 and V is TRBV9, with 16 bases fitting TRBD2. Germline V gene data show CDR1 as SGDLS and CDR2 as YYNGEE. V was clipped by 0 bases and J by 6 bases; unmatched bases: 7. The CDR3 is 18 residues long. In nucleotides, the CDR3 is TGTGCCAGCAGCGTAGCTAGGGGACTAGCGGGAGGGCCGGATACGCAGTATTTT. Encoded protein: CASSVARGLAGGPDTQYF.

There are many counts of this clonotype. The CDR3 here is CASTSLLGLAFNEQFF. In DNA form, the CDR3 reads TGTGCCAGCACTTCACTACTGGGACTAGCGTTCAATGAGCAGTTCTTC. This chain joins TRBV28 and TRBJ2-1; 10 positions match TRBD2. CDR3 length: 16 residues. J was trimmed by 6 bases and V by 7 bases; bases with no gene match: 12. Germline V gene lookup returns CDR1 MDHEN and CDR2 SYDVKM.

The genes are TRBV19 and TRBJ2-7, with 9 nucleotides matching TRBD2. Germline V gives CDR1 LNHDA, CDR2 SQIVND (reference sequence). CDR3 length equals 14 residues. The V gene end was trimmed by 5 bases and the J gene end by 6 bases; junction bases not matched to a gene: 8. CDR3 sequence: CASSVIAGEVEQYF. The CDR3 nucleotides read TGTGCCAGTAGTGTGATAGCGGGAGAAGTCGAGCAGTACTTC.

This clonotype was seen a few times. The CDR3 DNA is TGTGCCAGCAGTTATGAGGGGTTAAGGCCTGAAGCTTTCTTT. The encoded protein is CASSYEGLRPEAFF. The chain has TRBV12-3 or TRBV12-4 and TRBJ1-1; TRBD1 might be the D (5 bases). Trimming took off 4 bases at V and 6 bases at J, with 15 bases between the two ends. The CDR3 covers 14 residues.

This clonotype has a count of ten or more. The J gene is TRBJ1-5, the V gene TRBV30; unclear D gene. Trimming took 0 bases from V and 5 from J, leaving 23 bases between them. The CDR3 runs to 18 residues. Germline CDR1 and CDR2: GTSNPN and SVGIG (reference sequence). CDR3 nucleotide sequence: TGTGCCTGGAGTGTAAAACCCCTGGACGTTTGGAGTTATCAGCCCCAGCATTTT. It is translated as CAWSVKPLDVWSYQPQHF.

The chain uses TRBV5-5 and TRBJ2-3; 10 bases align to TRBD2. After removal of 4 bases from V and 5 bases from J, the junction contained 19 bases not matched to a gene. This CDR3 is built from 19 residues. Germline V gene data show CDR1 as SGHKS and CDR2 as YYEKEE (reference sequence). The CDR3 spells CASSIPLRRSGRAGDTQYF. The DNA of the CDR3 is TGTGCCAGCAGCATCCCCCTCAGGCGCAGCGGGAGGGCAGGAGATACGCAGTATTTT. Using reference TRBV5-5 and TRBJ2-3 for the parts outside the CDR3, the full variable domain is DAGVTQSPTHLIKTRGQQVTLRCSPISGHKSVSWYQQVLGQGPQFIFQYYEKEERGRGNFPDRFSARQFPNYSSELNVNALLLGDSALYLCASSIPLRRSGRAGDTQYFGPGTRLTVL.

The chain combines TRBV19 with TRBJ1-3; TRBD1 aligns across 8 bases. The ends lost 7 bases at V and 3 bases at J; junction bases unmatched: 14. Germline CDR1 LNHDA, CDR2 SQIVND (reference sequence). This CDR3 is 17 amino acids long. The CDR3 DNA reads TGTGCCAGTACCTCGACCGGACAGGGTAACTTTGGAAACACCATATATTTT. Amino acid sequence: CASTSTGQGNFGNTIYF.

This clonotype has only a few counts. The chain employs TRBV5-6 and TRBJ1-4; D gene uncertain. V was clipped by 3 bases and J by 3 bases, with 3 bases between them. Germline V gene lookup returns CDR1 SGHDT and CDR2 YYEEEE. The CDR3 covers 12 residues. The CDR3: CASSSSNEKLFF. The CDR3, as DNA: TGTGCCAGCAGCTCCTCTAATGAAAAACTGTTTTTT.

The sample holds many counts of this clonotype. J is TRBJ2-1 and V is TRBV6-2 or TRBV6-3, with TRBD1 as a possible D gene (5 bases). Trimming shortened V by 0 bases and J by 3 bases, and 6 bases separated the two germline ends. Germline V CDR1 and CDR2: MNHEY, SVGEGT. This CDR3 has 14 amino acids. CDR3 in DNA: TGTGCCAGCAGTTACTCGACAGACTACAATGAGCAGTTCTTC. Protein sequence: CASSYSTDYNEQFF.

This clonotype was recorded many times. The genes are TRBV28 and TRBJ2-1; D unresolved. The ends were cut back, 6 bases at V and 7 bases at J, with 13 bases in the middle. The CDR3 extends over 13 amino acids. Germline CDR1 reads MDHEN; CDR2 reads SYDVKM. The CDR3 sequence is CASREPNRNEQFF. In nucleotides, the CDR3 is TGTGCCAGCAGAGAACCCAACCGAAATGAGCAGTTCTTC.

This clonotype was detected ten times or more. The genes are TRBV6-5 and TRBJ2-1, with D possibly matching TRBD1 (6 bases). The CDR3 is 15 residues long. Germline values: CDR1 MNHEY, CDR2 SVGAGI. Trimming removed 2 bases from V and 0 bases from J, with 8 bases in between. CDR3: CASSYTDSSYNEQFF. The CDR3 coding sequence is TGTGCCAGCAGTTACACGGACAGCTCCTACAATGAGCAGTTCTTC.

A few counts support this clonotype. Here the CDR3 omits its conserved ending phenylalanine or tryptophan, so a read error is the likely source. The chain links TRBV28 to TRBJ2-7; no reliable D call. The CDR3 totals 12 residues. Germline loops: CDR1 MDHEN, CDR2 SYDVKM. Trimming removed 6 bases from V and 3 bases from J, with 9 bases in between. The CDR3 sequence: CASRDSLYEQYC. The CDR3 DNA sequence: TGTGCCAGCAGGGATAGTCTCTACGAGCAGTACTGC.

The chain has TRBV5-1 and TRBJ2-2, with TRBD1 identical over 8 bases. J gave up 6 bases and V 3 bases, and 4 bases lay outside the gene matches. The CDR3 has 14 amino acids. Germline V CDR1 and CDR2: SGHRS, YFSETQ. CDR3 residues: CASSSKQGAGELFF. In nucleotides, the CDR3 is TGCGCCAGCAGCTCCAAACAGGGGGCCGGGGAGCTGTTTTTT.

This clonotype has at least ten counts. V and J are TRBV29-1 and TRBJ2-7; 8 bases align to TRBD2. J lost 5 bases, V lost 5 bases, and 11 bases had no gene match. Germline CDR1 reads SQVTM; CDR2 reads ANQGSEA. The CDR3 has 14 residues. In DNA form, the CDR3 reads TGCAGCGTTATCAAAGCGGGAGTTCAAAACGAGCAGTACTTC. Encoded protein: CSVIKAGVQNEQYF.

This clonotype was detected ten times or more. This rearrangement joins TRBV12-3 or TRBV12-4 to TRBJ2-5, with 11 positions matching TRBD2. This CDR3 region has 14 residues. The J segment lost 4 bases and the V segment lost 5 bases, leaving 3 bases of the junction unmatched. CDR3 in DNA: TGTGCCAGCAGTGTACTAGCGGGAGTAGAGACCCAGTACTTC. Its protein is CASSVLAGVETQYF.

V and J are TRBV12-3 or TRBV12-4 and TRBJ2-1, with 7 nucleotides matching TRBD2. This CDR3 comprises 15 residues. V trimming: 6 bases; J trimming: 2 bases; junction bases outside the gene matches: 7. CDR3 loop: CASRGGLYTYNEQFF. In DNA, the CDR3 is TGTGCCAGCAGGGGGGGGTTGTACACCTACAATGAGCAGTTCTTC.

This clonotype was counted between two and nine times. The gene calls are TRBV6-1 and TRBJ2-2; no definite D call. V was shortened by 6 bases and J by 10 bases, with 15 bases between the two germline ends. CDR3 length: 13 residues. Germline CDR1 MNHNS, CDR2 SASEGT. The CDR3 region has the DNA TGTGCCAGCAGCATAGACTGGGCTCAGGAGCTGTTTTTT. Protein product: CASSIDWAQELFF.

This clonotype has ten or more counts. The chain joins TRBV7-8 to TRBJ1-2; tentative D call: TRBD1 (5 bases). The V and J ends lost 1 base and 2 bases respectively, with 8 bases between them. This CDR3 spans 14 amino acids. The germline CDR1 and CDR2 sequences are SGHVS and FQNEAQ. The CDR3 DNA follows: TGTGCCAGCAGCTTAGGAGACAGAAACTATGGCTACACCTTC. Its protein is CASSLGDRNYGYTF.

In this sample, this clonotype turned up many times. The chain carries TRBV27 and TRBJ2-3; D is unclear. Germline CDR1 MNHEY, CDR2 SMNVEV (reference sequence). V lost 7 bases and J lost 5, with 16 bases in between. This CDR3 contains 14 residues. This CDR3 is CASKWSDWRDTQYF. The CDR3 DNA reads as TGTGCCAGCAAGTGGAGTGACTGGAGAGATACGCAGTATTTT.

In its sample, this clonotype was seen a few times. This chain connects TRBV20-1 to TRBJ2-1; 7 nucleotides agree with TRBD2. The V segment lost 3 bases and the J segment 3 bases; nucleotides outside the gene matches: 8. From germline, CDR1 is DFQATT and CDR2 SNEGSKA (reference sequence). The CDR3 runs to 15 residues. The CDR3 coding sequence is TGCAGTGCTAGTAGCCCAGCTAGCGGCTACAATGAGCAGTTCTTC. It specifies CSASSPASGYNEQFF.

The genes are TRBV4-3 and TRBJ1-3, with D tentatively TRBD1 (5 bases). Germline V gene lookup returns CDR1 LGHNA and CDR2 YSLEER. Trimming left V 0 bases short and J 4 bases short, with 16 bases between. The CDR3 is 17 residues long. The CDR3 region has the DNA TGCGCCAGCAGCCAAGATTTGGGGGAATTCTCCGGAAACACCATATATTTT. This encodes CASSQDLGEFSGNTIYF.